This TCR beta chain emerged from a study of graft-versus-host responses after intestinal transplantation. General study results and limits: Recipient-marrow GvH clones were detected, some having first appeared in ileum or blood. Circulating GvH clones peaking coincided with falling HvG clones soon after transplant.

Repertoires were generated with immunoSEQ multiplex PCR, while TCRdb's copy carries only in-frame clones and drops some. Of about 97,000 clones in the sample, about 93% were seen once. With 5 bases clipped from V and 4 bases from J, the junction kept 10 bases outside the gene matches. The CDR3 is made up of 16 amino acids. Germline values: CDR1 MNHEY, CDR2 SMNVEV (reference sequence). Worth noting for this clone: Its matching antigen is unknown.

This chain uses TRBV27 with TRBJ2-3; 9 bases line up with TRBD2. The source material was PBMCs, sampled 450 to 460 days after intestinal transplant. The sequence was collected from a human patient who received an intestinal transplant, so some T cells may come from the graft donor. CDR3 amino acids: CASSSPGLAKPDTQYF. CDR3 DNA sequence: TGTGCCAGCAGTAGTCCGGGACTAGCTAAGCCAGATACGCAGTATTTT.